These 20 T cell receptor beta chains were sequenced from one sample in a study of OX40 agonist ivuxolimab in advanced cancers. The assay was immunoSEQ multiplex PCR, and TCRdb's table has in-frame clones only and misses some. Of about 69,000 clones in the sample, around 90% are singletons; the top ten hold approximately 10%. Sequencing was performed on CD4+ or CD8+ T cells sorted from blood, taken in a trial of the OX40 agonist ivuxolimab. The source of these receptors is an adult with an advanced solid tumor such as melanoma, head and neck, liver or kidney cancer.

This sequence joins TRBV6-6 and TRBJ2-1, with 13 bases identical to TRBD2. The J segment lost 9 bases and the V segment lost 6 bases, leaving 2 bases of the junction unmatched. CDR3 size: 13 residues. Germline V gene lookup returns CDR1 MNHNY and CDR2 SVGAGI (reference sequence). CDR3 region: CASRRLAGGEQFF. Here the CDR3 DNA reads TGTGCCAGCAGGCGACTAGCGGGGGGTGAGCAGTTCTTC.

CDR3 coding DNA: TGTGCCAGCAGCGACAGGAGGACTAGCGGAGAGACCCAGTACTTC. Encoded protein: CASSDRRTSGETQYF. The J gene is TRBJ2-5, the V gene TRBV7-9; 10 bases are a match to TRBD2. With V trimmed by 5 bases and J by 4 bases, 7 bases remained unmatched. CDR1 and CDR2 from the germline V gene are SEHNR and FQNEAQ (reference sequence). This CDR3 spans 15 amino acids.

The chain combines TRBV10-3 with TRBJ2-1; D possibly matches TRBD1 or TRBD2 (5 bases each). Trimming cost V 2 bases and J 0 bases, with 11 bases left between them. This CDR3 spans 16 amino acids. Germline assignment: CDR1 ENHRY and CDR2 SYGVKD. The CDR3 here is CAISETGGSSYNEQFF. The CDR3 region has the DNA TGTGCCATCAGTGAGACTGGGGGTAGCTCCTACAATGAGCAGTTCTTC.

The rearrangement uses TRBV2 and TRBJ1-2; tentative D call: TRBD1 (5 bases). In germline, CDR1 is SNHLY, CDR2 FYNNEI. Trimming removed 6 bases from V and 7 bases from J, with 18 bases in between. The CDR3 contains 14 residues. CDR3 nucleotide sequence: TGTGCCAGCAGGGGGGATGCAGAGTTTATTGGCTACACCTTC. Translation gives CASRGDAEFIGYTF.

The chain combines TRBV11-3 with TRBJ2-6; possibly TRBD1 for D (5 bases). The germline V gene has CDR1 SGHNT and CDR2 YENEEA. V lost 8 bases to trimming and J lost 4 bases, with 9 bases between them. The CDR3 has 13 residues. CDR3 DNA: TGTGCCAGCGACAGATACGGGGCCAACGTCCTGACTTTC. Translation gives CASDRYGANVLTF.

The chain combines TRBV23-1 with TRBJ2-7; no firm D call. TRBV23-1 is flagged as an ORF with uncertain function. Deletions cut 2 bases from V and 0 bases from J, with 14 bases between. This CDR3 comprises 16 residues. CDR3: CASSQEENPSSYEQYF. The CDR3 DNA is TGCGCCAGCAGTCAAGAGGAGAACCCAAGCTCCTACGAGCAGTACTTC.

The gene calls are TRBV7-2 and TRBJ2-7, with a tentative D call TRBD2 (5 bases). V shed 2 bases and J shed 4 bases, with 12 bases lying between them. The CDR3 is 14 residues long. CDR1 is SGHTA, CDR2 FQGNSA, per germline. The CDR3 region is CASSLSGGLYEQYF. In nucleotides, the CDR3 is TGTGCCAGCAGCTTATCAGGCGGGCTTTACGAGCAGTACTTC.

This chain uses TRBV7-9 with TRBJ2-1; 11 nucleotides line up with TRBD2. Germline values: CDR1 SEHNR, CDR2 FQNEAQ (reference sequence). V shed 2 bases, J shed 7 bases, and the junction held 10 bases outside the gene matches. The CDR3 is made up of 17 amino acids. CDR3 protein: CASSLPLLAGAGNEQFF. CDR3 coding DNA: TGTGCCAGCAGCTTACCCCTACTAGCGGGGGCGGGAAATGAGCAGTTCTTC.

The rearrangement uses TRBV5-1 and TRBJ2-5; D not resolved. Trimming left V 0 bases short and J 0 bases short, with 3 bases between. The germline CDR1 and CDR2 sequences are SGHRS and YFSETQ. The CDR3 is made up of 13 amino acids. The DNA for the CDR3 is TGCGCCAGCAGCTTGGGCAACCAAGAGACCCAGTACTTC. This encodes CASSLGNQETQYF.

The CDR3 DNA reads TGTGCCAGCAGAATCGCTAATTCACCCCTCCACTTT. Encoded protein: CASRIANSPLHF. The chain joins TRBV6-5 to TRBJ1-6, with D uncertain. The CDR3 is made up of 12 amino acids. Germline V lookup: CDR1 MNHEY, CDR2 SVGAGI. V lost 6 bases, J lost 6 bases, and 6 bases lay in between.

This clone was recorded once. V is TRBV7-2 and J is TRBJ2-3, with TRBD2 matching over 10 bases. The CDR3 extends over 16 amino acids. V lost 0 bases and J lost 4; bases outside the gene matches: 4. CDR1 and CDR2 (germline): SGHTA, FQGNSA. CDR3 amino acids: CASSLAVLAGADTQYF. DNA of the CDR3: TGTGCCAGCAGCTTAGCGGTTCTAGCGGGGGCAGATACGCAGTATTTT.

The chain links TRBV6-4 to TRBJ2-2; 8 positions agree with TRBD1. CDR3 length: 14 amino acids. V lost 6 bases to trimming and J lost 6 bases; unmatched junction nucleotides: 6. The germline V gene has CDR1 MRHNA and CDR2 SNTAGT. CDR3: CASREDRVAGELFF. The CDR3 DNA reads as TGTGCCAGCAGGGAGGACAGGGTCGCCGGGGAGCTGTTTTTT.

The chain carries TRBV7-2 and TRBJ2-7; D possibly uses TRBD1 or TRBD2 (7 bases each). The CDR3 extends over 14 amino acids. V lost 3 bases, J lost 4 bases, and 13 bases lay in between. Germline CDR1 and CDR2: SGHTA and FQGNSA. CDR3 residues: CASSLGQGGYEQYF. The CDR3 coding sequence is TGTGCCAGCAGCTTGGGGCAGGGGGGGTACGAGCAGTACTTC.

This chain links TRBV30 with TRBJ1-2, with 7 bases identical to TRBD1. The germline CDR1 and CDR2 sequences are GTSNPN and SVGIG (reference sequence). The V segment lost 5 bases and the J segment 7 bases; nucleotides outside the gene matches: 7. The CDR3 is 12 residues long. CDR3 nucleotide sequence: TGTGCCTGGCAGGGGGTTGGCCTTGGCTACACCTTC. This sequence encodes CAWQGVGLGYTF.

The chain is built from TRBV7-2 and TRBJ2-6; D not certain. From germline, CDR1 is SGHTA and CDR2 FQGNSA. The CDR3 consists of 15 residues. Trimming took 1 base from V and 2 from J, leaving 6 bases between them. CDR3 in amino acids: CASSLGAAGANVLTF. CDR3 bases: TGTGCCAGCAGCTTAGGTGCAGCTGGGGCCAACGTCCTGACTTTC.

The rearrangement links TRBV18 to TRBJ2-5; TRBD2 matches 11 bases. The CDR3 covers 18 residues. CDR1 and CDR2 (germline): KGHSH, LQKENI. Trimming cost V 1 base and J 4 bases; bases outside gene matches: 11. The CDR3 loop is CASSPLAGGPKTGETQYF. The CDR3 bases are TGTGCCAGCTCACCACTAGCGGGAGGGCCAAAAACAGGAGAGACCCAGTACTTC.

The chain couples TRBV5-1 to TRBJ2-3; D not resolved. CDR1 and CDR2 from the germline V gene are SGHRS and YFSETQ. This CDR3 contains 14 residues. The V end lost 7 bases, the J end lost 0 bases, and 12 bases lay between the germline ends. In DNA, the CDR3 is TGCGCCAGCTCCAGGCGCCTTAGCACAGATACGCAGTATTTT. Translation: CASSRRLSTDTQYF. The full variable domain, rest sourced from reference TRBV5-1 and TRBJ2-3, is KAGVTQTPRYLIKTRGQQVTLSCSPISGHRSVSWYQQTPGQGLQFLFEYFSETQRNKGNFPGRFSGRQFSNSRSEMNVSTLELGDSALYLCASSRRLSTDTQYFGPGTRLTVL.

The rearrangement links TRBV28 to TRBJ2-7; D is uncertain. The V end lost 3 bases, the J end lost 3 bases, and 9 bases lay between the germline ends. The germline gives CDR1 MDHEN, CDR2 SYDVKM. This CDR3 has 13 amino acids. The CDR3 region has the DNA TGTGCCAGCAGTTTGGGGAACCACTACGAGCAGTACTTC. Translation gives CASSLGNHYEQYF.

The chain couples TRBV29-1 to TRBJ2-7; TRBD1 might be the D (6 bases). The V gene's germline CDR1 is SQVTM and CDR2 ANQGSEA. V lost 7 bases and J lost 4, with 14 bases in between. This CDR3 region has 12 residues. The CDR3 loop reads CSARGGSYEQYF. CDR3 nucleotide sequence: TGCAGCGCCCGAGGGGGTTCATACGAGCAGTACTTC.

The chain carries TRBV20-1 and TRBJ1-1; D is undetermined. The length of the CDR3 is 11 residues. The V gene lost 5 bases and the J gene lost 7 bases, with 11 bases spanning the gap. CDR1 and CDR2 from the germline V gene are DFQATT and SNEGSKA (reference sequence). The CDR3 nucleotides are TGCAGTGCTGGCCCCGTCTTTGAAGCTTTCTTT. As protein: CSAGPVFEAFF.